This T cell receptor (beta chain) was sequenced during a study of CXCR3-negative and CXCR3-positive naive CD8 T cells. Study-wide results and limits: Naive subsets did not differ in surface CD5, and the authors estimated TCR strength using properties of the TRB CDR3. CXCR3-expressing naive cells carried TRB CDR3s more hydrophobic than those of CXCR3-negative naive cells. Whereas memory cells differed, naive CXCR3-negative and CXCR3-positive cells shared similar TRBV-TRBJ usage.

UMI-labeled 5' RACE yielded the TRB cDNA libraries. Following a re-call of the 5' RACE reads, TCRdb has one entry per CDR3 protein and lacks DNA. The sample table includes roughly 130,000 distinct CDR3 sequences. The CD45RO-CCR7+CD27+CD95- phenotype denoted naive CD8+ T cells. The germline gives CDR1 MDHEN, CDR2 SYDVKM. The CDR3 sequence is 15 residues long. Turning to this clonotype: Its specificity is not known.

The source is a human donor in good health. Some clones in this sample may be carry-over from other donors' samples. J is TRBJ1-4 and V is TRBV28. Material: naive CXCR3+ CD8+ T cells from blood. This sample's subset: CD45RO-CCR7+CD27+CD95- naive CD8+ T cells expressing CXCR3 (TNR3+). The CDR3 protein is CASSFIQSTNEKLFF. Full variable domain (outside the CDR3, taken from reference TRBV28 and TRBJ1-4): DVKVTQSSRYLVKRTGEKVFLECVQDMDHENMFWYRQDPGLGLRLIYFSYDVKMKEKGDIPEGYSVSREKKERFSLILESASTNQTSMYLCASSFIQSTNEKLFFGSGTQLSVL.